The clone carrying this T cell receptor beta chain was seen just once. This CDR3 spans 16 amino acids. Germline values: CDR1 LNHNV, CDR2 YYDKDF (reference sequence). V was pared by 2 bases and J by 3 bases, with 15 bases between. This record comes from a study of cytomegalovirus exposure and HLA in healthy donors. PCR amplification relied on 60 Vbeta primers (plus 13 Jbeta primers). Libraries were prepared by immunoSEQ multiplex PCR; TCRdb keeps only in-frame clonotypes and omits some of them. The repertoire holds about 160,000 clones, with around four fifths as singletons. The clonotype comes from a man aged 25 to 40 in good health and CMV-seronegative. V usage is TRBV15 and J usage is TRBJ2-3; D unresolved. Material: PBMCs. The chain's CDR3 is CATSRRGSKATDTQYF. DNA for the CDR3: TGTGCCACCAGCAGACGCGGAAGCAAGGCGACAGATACGCAGTATTTT.